Given below is one T cell receptor (beta chain) in context. What it binds is not known. The CDR3 is 14 residues long. V was clipped by 5 bases and J by 4 bases, with 12 bases between them. Germline V gene sequence: CDR1 SGHTA, CDR2 FQGNSA. Only in-frame clones appear in the TCRdb table, and some are missing; sequencing was by immunoSEQ multiplex PCR. The data hold roughly 150,000 clones, with 80% to 95% observed a single time. The data were taken from a study of T cell responses to AZD1222 COVID-19 vaccine. Whole-study results and caveats: Vaccine-related CD4 TCRs covered spike, predominating at 160-218 and 743-854. Repertoire sampling happened only post peak T cell response.

The TCR sequence derives from an adult in good health. The chain couples TRBV7-2 to TRBJ2-1; D is uncertain. The material sequenced was peripheral blood, taken on day 0 of AZD1222 vaccination. CDR3 loop: CASSRMDGYNEQFF. The CDR3 region has the DNA TGTGCCAGCAGCCGTATGGACGGTTACAATGAGCAGTTCTTC.